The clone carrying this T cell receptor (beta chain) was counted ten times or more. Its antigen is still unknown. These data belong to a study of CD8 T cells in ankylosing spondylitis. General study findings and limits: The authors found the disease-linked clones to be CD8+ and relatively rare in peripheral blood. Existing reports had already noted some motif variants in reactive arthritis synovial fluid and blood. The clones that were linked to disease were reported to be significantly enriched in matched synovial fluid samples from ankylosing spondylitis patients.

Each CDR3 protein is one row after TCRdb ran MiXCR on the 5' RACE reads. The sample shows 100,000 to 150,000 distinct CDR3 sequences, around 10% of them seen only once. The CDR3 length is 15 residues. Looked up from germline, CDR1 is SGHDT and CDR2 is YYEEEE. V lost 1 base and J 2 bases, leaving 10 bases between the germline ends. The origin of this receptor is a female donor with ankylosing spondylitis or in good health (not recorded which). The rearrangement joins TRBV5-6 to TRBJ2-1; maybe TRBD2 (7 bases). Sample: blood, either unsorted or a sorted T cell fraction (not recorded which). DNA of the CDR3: TGTGCCAGCAGCTTGCGGGGGGCCCCCTACAATGAGCAGTTCTTC. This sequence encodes CASSLRGAPYNEQFF.